The rows below give T cell receptor beta chains drawn from one sample of a study of neurological immune-mediated disorders. TCRdb ran MiXCR on the 5' RACE reads and lists one entry per CDR3 protein. The sample has 30,000 to 45,000 distinct CDR3 sequences, about a tenth seen once. Input material: PBMCs. The source of these receptors is a woman between 25 and 40 years old with HTLV-1-associated myelopathy (HAM/TSP). The CDR3 runs from the conserved cysteine through the conserved F or W. D genes are given only for firm matches. Only part of the rows carry a size: once, few, many, or a class if the clone is expanded.

abundance | j_gene | v_gene | d_gene | CDR3nt | CDR3aa
many | TRBJ2-7 | TRBV20-1 | TRBD2 | TGCAGTGCTAGAGCCCCCCGCGGGGAGGGCGAGCAGTACTTC | CSARAPRGEGEQYF
many | TRBJ2-2 | TRBV20-1 | NA | TGCAGTGCTAGAGATAGTACGGGGACCCAGACCGGGGAGCTGTTTTTT | CSARDSTGTQTGELFF
many | TRBJ2-1 | TRBV6-5 | TRBD1 | TGTGCCAGCAGTACCGCCAGGGGGCGCTACAATGAGCAGTTCTTC | CASSTARGRYNEQFF
NA | TRBJ2-4 | TRBV6-6 | NA | TGTGCCAGCAACCTCTTGGGGACAACCAAAAACATTCAGTACTTC | CASNLLGTTKNIQYF
many | TRBJ2-7 | TRBV11-2 | NA | TGTGCCAGCAGCTTAAACAGGGACGAGCAGTACTTC | CASSLNRDEQYF
NA | TRBJ2-3 | TRBV12-3/TRBV12-4 | NA | TGTGTCAACAGCGCCCAGGCCCTGGGTCTCACAGATACGCAGTATTTT | CVNSAQALGLTDTQYF
NA | TRBJ2-1 | TRBV5-1 | NA | NA | CASSFYICSARRTSGYNEQFF
many | TRBJ2-3 | TRBV20-1 | NA | TGCAGTGCTTTTGATACATGGGATACGCAGTATTTT | CSAFDTWDTQYF
many | TRBJ2-5 | TRBV5-1 | NA | TGCGCCAGCAGCTTGTTTTGGAAAGAGACCCAGTACTTC | CASSLFWKETQYF
many | TRBJ2-7 | TRBV20-1 | NA | TGCAGTGCTGGGGACCGCTCCTACGAGCAGTACTTC | CSAGDRSYEQYF
many | TRBJ2-6 | TRBV20-1 | NA | TGCAGTGCTAGAGGGACGTTCTCAGGGGCCAACGTCCTGACTTTC | CSARGTFSGANVLTF
many | TRBJ2-1 | TRBV14 | TRBD1 | TGTGCCAGCAGCCAAGGGGACAGATACAATGAGCAGTTCTTC | CASSQGDRYNEQFF
many | TRBJ2-7 | TRBV5-1 | NA | TGCGCCAGCAGCTTTGGGGCCGCCTACGAGCAGTACTTC | CASSFGAAYEQYF
many | TRBJ1-1 | TRBV20-1 | TRBD1 | TGCAGTGCTAGAGTCCCCGGACAGGTGAACACTGAAGCTTTCTTT | CSARVPGQVNTEAFF
many | TRBJ2-7 | TRBV5-1 | TRBD2 | TGCGCCAGCAGCAGGATGGGGGGGGTCCCCACCGACGAGCAGTACTTC | CASSRMGGVPTDEQYF
once | TRBJ2-3 | TRBV20-1 | TRBD2 | TGCAGTGCTAGAGTCGGGGGGGCCGGAGATACGCAGTATTTT | CSARVGGAGDTQYF
medium-sized | TRBJ2-1 | TRBV20-1 | TRBD2 | TGCAGTGCTAGCGGGGGGTCCTACAATGAGCAGTTCTTC | CSASGGSYNEQFF
many | TRBJ1-4 | TRBV12-3/TRBV12-4 | NA | TGTGCCAGCAGGGAAACTCAGGGTCGTTCTAATGAAAAACTGTTTTTT | CASRETQGRSNEKLFF
many | TRBJ2-7 | TRBV5-1 | TRBD1 | TGCGCCAGCAGCTCCGGGAGACAGGGGCTGTACGAGCAGTACTTC | CASSSGRQGLYEQYF
many | TRBJ1-1 | TRBV7-9 | NA | TGTGCCAGCAGCTTAGAACGGCGGAACACTGAAGCTTTCTTT | CASSLERRNTEAFF
NA | TRBJ1-1 | TRBV5-1 | NA | TGCGCCAGCAGCTTGGGGGTTACCGGGAACACTGAAGCTTTCTTT | CASSLGVTGNTEAFF
few | TRBJ2-3 | TRBV7-2 | NA | TGTGCCAGCAGCCCGCGGTTTCCTAGCACAGATACGCAGTATTTT | CASSPRFPSTDTQYF
NA | TRBJ2-1 | TRBV12-3/TRBV12-4 | TRBD2 | TGTGCCAGCAGTTTAGCGGGGGGGTCAACCAATAAGCAGTTCTTC | CASSLAGGSTNKQFF
many | TRBJ2-1 | TRBV20-1 | TRBD1 | TGCAGTGGTCAGGGGGGACAGGGGTACAATGAGCAGTTCTTC | CSGQGGQGYNEQFF
few | TRBJ2-1 | TRBV2 | NA | TGTGCCAGCAGTGATGGGGGGACCAAAAAGTTTTCCTACAATGAGCAGTTCTTC | CASSDGGTKKFSYNEQFF
many | TRBJ2-2 | TRBV29-1 | TRBD1 | TGCAGCGTTGAAGCGCCCCTAGGTCAGGGGGAATTGTCGAACACCGGGGAGCTGTTTTTT | CSVEAPLGQGELSNTGELFF
NA | TRBJ1-2 | TRBV5-5 | NA | TGTGCCAGAAGCCTAAATTCCCGGGACCGCTATGGCTACACCTTC | CARSLNSRDRYGYTF
many | TRBJ2-7 | TRBV7-9 | NA | TGTGCCAGCAGCTTAGCCCGGACAGAGCAGTACTTC | CASSLARTEQYF
many | TRBJ2-7 | TRBV5-1 | TRBD2 | TGCGCCAGCAGCCAATGGACTAGCGGGCAAGGCGAGCAGTACTTC | CASSQWTSGQGEQYF
many | TRBJ2-7 | TRBV5-1 | NA | TGCGCCAGCAGCTTGGGGGCCCGCTCCGTCTACGAGCAGTACTTC | CASSLGARSVYEQYF
many | TRBJ1-1 | TRBV20-1 | NA | TGCAGTGCTAGTGCCCAGAGTCCATCTTTGGGTGCTTTCTTT | CSASAQSPSLGAFF
many | TRBJ1-1 | TRBV3-1 | NA | TGTGCCAGCAGCCTCAGGGGTACTGAAGCTTTCTTT | CASSLRGTEAFF
many | TRBJ2-1 | TRBV20-1 | NA | TGCAGTGCTAGAGATTCCACGACTGACCACAATGAGCAGTTCTTC | CSARDSTTDHNEQFF
many | TRBJ1-2 | TRBV12-3/TRBV12-4 | NA | TGTGCCAGCAGTTCCGCCCGGGGCACTAACTATGGCTACACCTTC | CASSSARGTNYGYTF
many | TRBJ2-5 | TRBV20-1 | TRBD2 | TGCAGTGCTAGAGTTGGGGGGGGGGTAGAGACCCAGTACTTC | CSARVGGGVETQYF
many | TRBJ2-5 | TRBV5-1 | NA | TGCGCCAGCAGCTTGTTTCCGCCGTCAGAACAGACCCAGTACTTC | CASSLFPPSEQTQYF
many | TRBJ2-3 | TRBV20-1 | TRBD1 | TGCAGTGCTACGAACCGTGACAGGGGAATAAGAGATACGCAGTATTTT | CSATNRDRGIRDTQYF
many | TRBJ2-2 | TRBV20-1 | NA | TGCAGTGCTAGGCTGGGGGGGGAGCTGTTTTTT | CSARLGGELFF